This paragraph reports one T cell receptor (beta chain). This entry belongs to a study of T-cell reconstitution after alpha-beta-depleted transplantation in children. The library targeted TCRbeta and was prepared with unique molecular identifiers. One entry per CDR3 protein, called by TCRdb with MiXCR from the PCR reads. The table records about 540,000 distinct CDR3 sequences, around 17% of them present only once. The material sequenced was PBMCs from the stem cell graft donor, taken from the stem cell graft. This receptor was obtained from a human donor who donated a stem cell graft to a child with acute lymphoblastic leukemia.

DNA of the CDR3: TGCGCCAGTGCGACAGGGGGCGGGAATGGCTACACCTTC. Residues: CASATGGGNGYTF. The chain has TRBV5-1 and TRBJ1-2, with 10 bases aligning to TRBD1. The V and J ends lost 8 bases and 6 bases, in that order; junction bases with no gene match: 7. Per germline, CDR1 SGHRS and CDR2 YFSETQ. The CDR3 extends over 13 amino acids.